One and the same sample provided the 2 T cell receptor beta chains below, sequenced in a study of T cells in Graves' hyperthyroidism and ophthalmopathy. Regions amplified from RNA transcripts were the TCR beta CDR3 regions. An initial round of RT-PCR targeting the TCR CDR3 relied on the HTBI primer set. TCRdb processed the multiplex PCR reads anew with MiXCR; each CDR3 protein has one entry. In the table there are under 750,000 distinct CDR3 sequences, around 20% of which are singletons. Sequencing was performed on blood. The source is a woman aged 50 to 60 with Graves' hyperthyroidism that later progressed to Graves' ophthalmopathy.

This clonotype was counted a few times. This chain links TRBV29-1 with TRBJ2-7, with D hard to call. Germline V gene sequence: CDR1 SQVTM, CDR2 ANQGSEA. V lost 2 bases and J 3 bases, leaving 5 bases between the germline ends. The CDR3 is 11 residues long. The CDR3 coding sequence is TGCAGCGTTGAACGAAACTACGAGCAGTACTTC. Its protein is CSVERNYEQYF.

V gene TRBV30 combines with J gene TRBJ2-1; D is perhaps TRBD1 (5 bases). This CDR3 comprises 13 residues. V was clipped by 1 base and J by 4 bases, with 8 bases between them. CDR1 and CDR2 (germline): GTSNPN, SVGIG (reference sequence). The CDR3 DNA sequence: TGTGCCTGGAGTGATCGACAGTACAATGAGCAGTTCTTC. This codes for CAWSDRQYNEQFF.